A selection of T cell receptor beta chains follows, all from one sample in a study of T cell repertoires in cytomegalovirus infection. TCRdb processed the reads anew with MiXCR; each CDR3 protein has one entry. The repertoire has more than 400,000 distinct CDR3 sequences, around a quarter of them found once; the top ten carry less than 15%. Material: PBMCs. The receptors come from a human donor in good health (CMV status not recorded). Some clones in this sample may be carry-over from other donors' samples. Each CDR3 is given without its conserved first and last residue. The D gene is left open where the match is weak.

CDR3 | D | J | V
ASTPGRRIGNTIY | NA | TRBJ1-3 | TRBV7-8
SVNFGISYNEQF | NA | TRBJ2-1 | TRBV29-1
ASSFSGRAVNEQF | TRBD2 | TRBJ2-1 | TRBV7-2
ASSSTTLGSLNTGELF | NA | TRBJ2-2 | TRBV28
ASSRGTGFREAF | NA | TRBJ1-1 | TRBV14
SASQGIHNSPLH | NA | TRBJ1-6 | TRBV20-1
ASSFLGRDNSPLH | NA | TRBJ1-6 | TRBV27
ASSTQGGTEAF | TRBD1 | TRBJ1-1 | TRBV18
ASSPRPPFGSTDTQY | NA | TRBJ2-3 | TRBV7-8
ASSLRDRNTEAF | TRBD1 | TRBJ1-1 | TRBV4-3
ASSYSVGYTIY | NA | TRBJ1-3 | TRBV6-5
ASSLDRGSPTDTQY | NA | TRBJ2-3 | TRBV12-3/TRBV12-4
ASSSEGANTEAF | NA | TRBJ1-1 | TRBV27
ATSDLEKIRGRRGLEAF | NA | TRBJ1-1 | TRBV24-1
ASSLGSGRALAGELF | TRBD2 | TRBJ2-2 | TRBV6-2/TRBV6-3
ASSPQGHNYGYT | NA | TRBJ1-2 | TRBV19